The 21 T cell receptor beta chains presented below share a single source sample, sequenced in a study of T cell clones after liver transplantation. The assay was immunoSEQ multiplex PCR, and TCRdb's table has in-frame clones only and misses some. There are 70,000 or so clones in the sample; about 88% occur only once, and roughly 2.6% lies in the top ten. Sequenced here: CD4+ T cells from blood, sampled before liver transplant. These receptors originate from a human donor who received a liver transplant.

As for this clone: The same CDR3 arises from other DNA sequences in this sample as well. This chain joins TRBV6-1 and TRBJ2-3; no reliable D call. V gave up 4 bases and J gave up 3 bases, with 2 bases separating them. Germline CDR1 reads MNHNS; CDR2 reads SASEGT. The CDR3 totals 11 residues. CDR3 amino acids: CASSVTDTQYF. CDR3 nucleotide sequence: TGTGCCAGCAGTGTGACAGATACGCAGTATTTT.

V and J are TRBV5-5 and TRBJ2-5; perhaps TRBD1 as D (6 bases). CDR1 is SGHKS and CDR2 is YYEKEE in the germline V gene (reference sequence). The V end lost 5 bases, the J end lost 4 bases, and 9 bases lay between the germline ends. The CDR3 has 12 residues. CDR3 nucleotides: TGTGCCAGCAGTAACAGGGTAGAGACCCAGTACTTC. The encoded protein is CASSNRVETQYF.

The CDR3 DNA follows: TGTGCCAGCAGCCCTTTGGGGGACCCTCAAGAGACCCAGTACTTC. It specifies CASSPLGDPQETQYF. The V call is TRBV7-2, the J call TRBJ2-5; D may correspond to TRBD1 or TRBD2 (5 bases each). The length of the CDR3 is 15 residues. CDR1 is SGHTA and CDR2 is FQGNSA in the germline V gene. V lost 5 bases to trimming and J lost 2 bases, with 15 bases between them.

The V call is TRBV19, the J call TRBJ2-7, with 7 bases lining up with TRBD1. Germline V CDR1 and CDR2: LNHDA, SQIVND (reference sequence). This CDR3 region has 14 residues. The V gene end was trimmed by 4 bases and the J gene end by 5 bases; junction bases not matched to a gene: 8. The CDR3 DNA is TGTGCCAGTAGTAGACAGGGACCGAAGCACGAGCAGTACTTC. Translated, it gives CASSRQGPKHEQYF.

J is TRBJ2-2 and V is TRBV30; either TRBD1 or TRBD2 may fit D (5 bases each). Trimming took off 3 bases at V and 0 bases at J, with 5 bases between the two ends. The CDR3 length is 13 residues. CDR1 is GTSNPN and CDR2 is SVGIG in the germline V gene (reference sequence). CDR3 region: CAWRGANTGELFF. CDR3 nucleotides: TGTGCCTGGAGGGGGGCGAACACCGGGGAGCTGTTTTTT.

The gene calls are TRBV5-4 and TRBJ2-7, with no clear D. The CDR3 length is 14 residues. Germline V lookup: CDR1 SGHNT, CDR2 YYREEE (reference sequence). V lost 1 base and J lost 5, with 13 bases in between. The DNA for the CDR3 is TGTGCCAGCAGCTTGTATATGATGAGCAACGAGCAGTACTTC. Its translation is CASSLYMMSNEQYF.

This clone occurred once. The chain is built from TRBV7-2 and TRBJ2-5; D not resolved. V lost 5 bases and J 0 bases, leaving 13 bases between the germline ends. There are 15 residues in the CDR3. Germline CDR1 SGHTA, CDR2 FQGNSA. In DNA, the CDR3 is TGTGCCAGCAGCCGCGACCAGATGTACCAAGAGACCCAGTACTTC. It specifies CASSRDQMYQETQYF.

In regard to this clone: This specimen includes other DNA sequences encoding the same CDR3. The J gene is TRBJ2-3, the V gene TRBV5-6, with 9 bases matching TRBD1. The CDR3 is made up of 14 amino acids. CDR1 and CDR2 (germline): SGHDT, YYEEEE. After removal of 4 bases from V and 3 bases from J, the junction contained 3 bases not matched to a gene. CDR3 in amino acids: CASSLQGATDTQYF. CDR3 sequence (DNA): TGTGCCAGCAGCCTACAGGGGGCAACAGATACGCAGTATTTT.

In this sample, this clone turned up once. CDR3 region: CASSPPGLALHNEQFF. The CDR3 bases are TGTGCCAGCAGCCCACCAGGACTAGCCCTTCACAATGAGCAGTTCTTC. V usage is TRBV7-2 and J usage is TRBJ2-1, with 8 nucleotides matching TRBD2. Germline V lookup: CDR1 SGHTA, CDR2 FQGNSA. This CDR3 region has 16 residues. The V gene end was trimmed by 5 bases and the J gene end by 5 bases; junction bases not matched to a gene: 11. The variable domain in full, with the rest retrieved from reference TRBV7-2 and TRBJ2-1, is GAGVSQSPSNKVTEKGKDVELRCDPISGHTALYWYRQSLGQGLEFLIYFQGNSAPDKSGLPSDRFSAERTGGSVSTLTIQRTQQEDSAVYLCASSPPGLALHNEQFFGPGTRLTVL.

The chain employs TRBV7-2 and TRBJ2-3, with 8 bases matching TRBD1. The germline V gene encodes CDR1 SGHTA and CDR2 FQGNSA. The CDR3 contains 14 residues. V was pared by 2 bases and J by 3 bases, with 1 base of the junction left unmatched. The CDR3 protein is CASSLRTGTDTQYF. CDR3 DNA: TGTGCCAGCAGCTTAAGGACAGGGACAGATACGCAGTATTTT. Full variable domain (rest looked up from reference TRBV7-2 and TRBJ2-3): GAGVSQSPSNKVTEKGKDVELRCDPISGHTALYWYRQSLGQGLEFLIYFQGNSAPDKSGLPSDRFSAERTGGSVSTLTIQRTQQEDSAVYLCASSLRTGTDTQYFGPGTRLTVL.

The CDR3 loop is CASSYDVTEETQYF. CDR3 bases: TGTGCCAGCAGTTATGACGTAACCGAAGAGACCCAGTACTTC. The genes are TRBV2 and TRBJ2-5; no firm D call. There are 14 residues in the CDR3. The germline V and J ends were trimmed by 5 bases and 3 bases, with 13 bases remaining between them. CDR1 and CDR2 (germline): SNHLY, FYNNEI. The whole variable domain, filled in from reference TRBV2 and TRBJ2-5, reads EPEVTQTPSHQVTQMGQEVILRCVPISNHLYFYWYRQILGQKVEFLVSFYNNEISEKSEIFDDQFSVERPDGSNFTLKIRSTKLEDSAMYFCASSYDVTEETQYFGPGTRLLVL.

V gene TRBV12-5 combines with J gene TRBJ2-3; 9 bases line up with TRBD2. Per germline, CDR1 LGHNT and CDR2 FRNRAP. V was clipped by 0 bases and J by 1 base; unmatched bases: 11. This CDR3 has 19 amino acids. In nucleotides, the CDR3 is TGTGCTAGTGGTTTGGTAAACAGCGGGGGGATACCTGGCACAGATACGCAGTATTTT. It encodes CASGLVNSGGIPGTDTQYF.

The rearrangement uses TRBV7-2 and TRBJ2-1, with 10 nucleotides matching TRBD1. The length of the CDR3 is 16 residues. The J segment lost 3 bases and the V segment lost 4 bases, leaving 6 bases of the junction unmatched. Germline V gene lookup returns CDR1 SGHTA and CDR2 FQGNSA. In DNA form, the CDR3 reads TGTGCCAGCAGCTGGCCGGGACAGGGGATCTACAATGAGCAGTTCTTC. This translates into CASSWPGQGIYNEQFF.

This chain connects TRBV11-3 to TRBJ1-2; 10 bases map to TRBD1. This CDR3 has 15 residues. Per the germline V gene, CDR1 is SGHNT and CDR2 is YENEEA. Trimming cost V 5 bases and J 3 bases; bases outside gene matches: 6. The CDR3 region is CASSLEGTGDYGYTF. CDR3 bases: TGTGCCAGCAGCCTCGAGGGGACAGGGGACTATGGCTACACCTTC.

The chain is built from TRBV5-1 and TRBJ2-3; unclear D gene. The CDR3 is 13 residues long. Germline V lookup: CDR1 SGHRS, CDR2 YFSETQ. V was clipped by 0 bases and J by 3 bases, with 5 bases between them. CDR3 DNA sequence: TGCGCCAGCAGCTTGGGTCAGACAGATACGCAGTATTTT. Amino acid sequence: CASSLGQTDTQYF.

The chain employs TRBV6-5 and TRBJ2-6, with D unclear. V lost 6 bases and J lost 0, with 6 bases in between. Germline CDR1 reads MNHEY; CDR2 reads SVGAGI. The CDR3 spans 14 residues. The CDR3 nucleotides read TGTGCCAGCAGCACACCCTCTGGGGCCAACGTCCTGACTTTC. Amino acid sequence: CASSTPSGANVLTF.

The gene calls are TRBV7-9 and TRBJ2-1, with 10 bases that match TRBD2. CDR3 length: 14 residues. V lost 4 bases to trimming and J lost 4 bases; unmatched junction nucleotides: 1. Germline lookup yields CDR1 SEHNR and CDR2 FQNEAQ (reference sequence). CDR3 residues: CASSSSGRYNEQFF. The CDR3, as DNA: TGTGCCAGCAGCTCTAGCGGGAGATACAATGAGCAGTTCTTC. The full variable domain, rest sourced from reference TRBV7-9 and TRBJ2-1, is DTGVSQNPRHKITKRGQNVTFRCDPISEHNRLYWYRQTLGQGPEFLTYFQNEAQLEKSRLLSDRFSAERPKGSFSTLEIQRTEQGDSAMYLCASSSSGRYNEQFFGPGTRLTVL.

This clone was observed a few times. V gene TRBV28 combines with J gene TRBJ2-2; TRBD2 aligns across 12 bases. The V gene end was trimmed by 6 bases and the J gene end by 4 bases; junction bases not matched to a gene: 9. Per germline, CDR1 MDHEN and CDR2 SYDVKM. The CDR3 runs to 17 residues. The CDR3 reads CASRELAGGSFTGELFF. CDR3 nucleotides: TGTGCCAGCAGGGAACTAGCGGGAGGCTCCTTCACCGGGGAGCTGTTTTTT.

This chain links TRBV5-1 with TRBJ2-7; 8 positions match TRBD2. Germline CDR1 reads SGHRS; CDR2 reads YFSETQ. V lost 5 bases to trimming and J lost 2 bases; unmatched junction nucleotides: 9. The CDR3 totals 15 residues. DNA of the CDR3: TGCGCCAGCAGTCCCGGGACTAGTACTCCCTACGAGCAGTACTTC. Protein sequence: CASSPGTSTPYEQYF.

This clone was observed a few times. The chain employs TRBV11-3 and TRBJ2-1; 7 bases agree with TRBD1. This CDR3 spans 16 amino acids. Germline V CDR1 and CDR2: SGHNT, YENEEA. J gave up 0 bases and V 5 bases, and 7 bases lay outside the gene matches. As DNA, the CDR3 is TGTGCCAGCAGCCCCACAGGGGTTGTCTCCTACAATGAGCAGTTCTTC. This codes for CASSPTGVVSYNEQFF.

The rearrangement uses TRBV28 and TRBJ1-5; D not certain. V shed 7 bases and J shed 7 bases, with 20 bases lying between them. There are 15 residues in the CDR3. Germline-derived CDR1 and CDR2 are MDHEN and SYDVKM. CDR3 nucleotides: TGTGCCAGCACTTCTAATATAGGTAGGGAACAGCCCCAGCATTTT. It is translated as CASTSNIGREQPQHF.